This T cell receptor beta chain was retrieved from a study of T-cell reconstitution after alpha-beta-depleted transplantation in children. The study, taken as a whole, reports: Reported findings indicate that, about two months after transplant, alpha-beta T cells came from several hundred expanded clones, which were derived from non-depleted graft cells. Some patients showed high day-60 TCRbeta diversity, which derived from surviving recipient T cells and thymic progenitors. T cells produced anew were the main source of T-cell counts and diversity one year after transplant.

This sample's TCRbeta library carried unique molecular identifier barcodes. Each CDR3 protein is one row after TCRdb ran MiXCR on the PCR reads. This table has a few hundred thousand distinct CDR3 sequences, 25% to 30% appearing once. Looked up from germline, CDR1 is DFQATT and CDR2 is SNEGSKA (reference sequence). The CDR3 sequence is 14 residues long. V gave up 0 bases and J gave up 2 bases, with 10 bases separating them. A remark on this clonotype: What it recognizes is unknown.

The V call is TRBV20-1, the J call TRBJ2-5, with D uncertain. Sequences were derived from PBMCs, sampled before TCRalphabeta/CD19-depleted stem cell transplant. This receptor was identified in a boy under two years old with Wiskott-Aldrich syndrome, due to receive a stem cell transplant. The CDR3 DNA sequence: TGCAGTGCTAGAGACCCGCTCGTTCAAGAGACCCAGTACTTC. Translated: CSARDPLVQETQYF.